This T cell receptor (beta chain) derives from a study of blood T cells in healthy people across ages. Study-level information: Through template switching, about one barcoded beta molecule was captured per two T cells, as measured in model experiments. Points from the study as a whole: A roughly linear age-dependent decrease characterized TCR beta diversity per million T cells.

Combining a sample-barcoded 5' primer with a J-beta primer mix, a second PCR ran for roughly 7 to 11 cycles. Each cDNA molecule carried a tag from a template-switch adaptor that contained 12 random nucleotides. CDR3-containing paired-end reads numbering at least 2.5 million came from each sample. TCRdb used MiXCR to reprocess the 5' RACE reads, holding one entry per CDR3 protein. Seen here are more than 800,000 distinct CDR3 sequences, around 28% observed once, and the top ten hold 15% to 20%. CDR1 and CDR2 from the germline V gene are SNHLY and FYNNEI. The V gene lost 3 bases and the J gene lost 4 bases, with 10 bases spanning the gap. This CDR3 spans 15 amino acids. This clonotype has ten or more counts. Its antigen is still unknown.

The clonotype originates from a woman of 80 years or more in good health. Sequencing was carried out using blood. The J gene is TRBJ2-6, the V gene TRBV2, with unresolved D. The CDR3 loop is CASSERGIGANVLTF. CDR3 nucleotides: TGTGCCAGCAGTGAGCGAGGAATAGGGGCCAACGTCCTGACTTTC.